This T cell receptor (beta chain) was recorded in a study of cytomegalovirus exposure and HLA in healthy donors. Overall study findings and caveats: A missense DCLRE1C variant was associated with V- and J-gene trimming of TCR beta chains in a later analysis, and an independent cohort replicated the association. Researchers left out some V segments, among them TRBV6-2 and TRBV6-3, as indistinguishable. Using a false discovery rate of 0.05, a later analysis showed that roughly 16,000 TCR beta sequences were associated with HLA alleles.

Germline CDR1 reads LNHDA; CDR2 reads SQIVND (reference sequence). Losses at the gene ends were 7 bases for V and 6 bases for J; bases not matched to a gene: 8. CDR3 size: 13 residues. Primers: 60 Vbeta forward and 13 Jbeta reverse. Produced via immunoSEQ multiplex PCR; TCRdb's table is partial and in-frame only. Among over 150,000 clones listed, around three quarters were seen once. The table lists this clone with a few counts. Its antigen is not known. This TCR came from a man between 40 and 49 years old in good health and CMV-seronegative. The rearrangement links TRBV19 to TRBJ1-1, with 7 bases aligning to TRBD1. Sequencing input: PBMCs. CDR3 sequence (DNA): TGTGCCAGTATCAGGGACAGTCGGGCTGAAGCTTTCTTT. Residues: CASIRDSRAEAFF.